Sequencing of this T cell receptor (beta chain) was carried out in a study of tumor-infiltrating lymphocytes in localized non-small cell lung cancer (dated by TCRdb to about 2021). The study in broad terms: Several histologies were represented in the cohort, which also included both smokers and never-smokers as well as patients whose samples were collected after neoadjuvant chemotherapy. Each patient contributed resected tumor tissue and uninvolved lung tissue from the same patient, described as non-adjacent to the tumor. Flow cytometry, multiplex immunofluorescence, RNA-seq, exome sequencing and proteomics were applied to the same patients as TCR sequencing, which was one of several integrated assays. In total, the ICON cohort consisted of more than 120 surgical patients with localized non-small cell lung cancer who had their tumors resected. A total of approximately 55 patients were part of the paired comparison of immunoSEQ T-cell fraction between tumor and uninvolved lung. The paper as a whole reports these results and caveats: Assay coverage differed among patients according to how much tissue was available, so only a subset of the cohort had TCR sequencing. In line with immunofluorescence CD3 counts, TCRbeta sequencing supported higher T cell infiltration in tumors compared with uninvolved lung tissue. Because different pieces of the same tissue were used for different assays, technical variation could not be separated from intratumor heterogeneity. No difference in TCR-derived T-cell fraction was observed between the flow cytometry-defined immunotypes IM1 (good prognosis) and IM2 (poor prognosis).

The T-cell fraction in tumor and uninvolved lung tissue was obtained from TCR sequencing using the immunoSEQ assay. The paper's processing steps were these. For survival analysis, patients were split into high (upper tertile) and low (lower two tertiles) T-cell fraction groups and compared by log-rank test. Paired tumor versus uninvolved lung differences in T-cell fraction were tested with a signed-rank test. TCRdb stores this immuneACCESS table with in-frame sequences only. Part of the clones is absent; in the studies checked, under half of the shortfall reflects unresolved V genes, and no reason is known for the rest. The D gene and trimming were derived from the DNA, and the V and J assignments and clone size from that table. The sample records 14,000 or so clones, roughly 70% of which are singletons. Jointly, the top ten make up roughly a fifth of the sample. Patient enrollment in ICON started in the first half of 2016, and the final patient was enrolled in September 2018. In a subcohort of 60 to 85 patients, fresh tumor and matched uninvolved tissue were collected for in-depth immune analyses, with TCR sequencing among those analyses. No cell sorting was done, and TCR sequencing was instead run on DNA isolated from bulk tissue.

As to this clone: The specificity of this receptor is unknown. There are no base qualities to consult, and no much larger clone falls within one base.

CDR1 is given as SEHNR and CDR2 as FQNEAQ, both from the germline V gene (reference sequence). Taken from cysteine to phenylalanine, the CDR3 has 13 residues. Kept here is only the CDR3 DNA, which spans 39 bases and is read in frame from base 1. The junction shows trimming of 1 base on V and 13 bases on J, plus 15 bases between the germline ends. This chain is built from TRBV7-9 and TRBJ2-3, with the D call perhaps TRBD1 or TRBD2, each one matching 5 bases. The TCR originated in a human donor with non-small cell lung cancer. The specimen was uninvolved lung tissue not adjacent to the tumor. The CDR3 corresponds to CASSLGGDAKEYF. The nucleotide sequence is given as TGTGCCAGCAGCTTAGGAGGGGACGCTAAGGAGTATTTT.